This T cell receptor beta chain derives from a study of OX40 agonist ivuxolimab in advanced cancers. Study at large: Those treated in dose escalation had hepatocellular carcinoma, melanoma, renal cell cancer or head and neck cancer. Aged about 20 to 80 with a mean of about 60 years, they were 82.7% male.

People who had autoimmune disease history or systemic immunosuppression were excluded. Profiled with immunoSEQ multiplex PCR; TCRdb holds only in-frame clones, not every one. This table has tens of thousands of clones, roughly 90% appearing once. This CDR3 region has 15 residues. Germline V gives CDR1 SGHTA, CDR2 FQGNSA. Trimming cost V 1 base and J 0 bases, with 10 bases left between them. This receptor was taken from an adult with an advanced solid tumor such as melanoma, head and neck, liver or kidney cancer. The chain recombines TRBV7-2 with TRBJ2-7; D ambiguous. This specimen was CD4+ or CD8+ T cells sorted from blood, taken in a trial of the OX40 agonist ivuxolimab. The CDR3 protein is CASSLEGGSSYEQYF. The CDR3 coding sequence is TGTGCCAGCAGCTTAGAGGGCGGTAGCTCCTACGAGCAGTACTTC.